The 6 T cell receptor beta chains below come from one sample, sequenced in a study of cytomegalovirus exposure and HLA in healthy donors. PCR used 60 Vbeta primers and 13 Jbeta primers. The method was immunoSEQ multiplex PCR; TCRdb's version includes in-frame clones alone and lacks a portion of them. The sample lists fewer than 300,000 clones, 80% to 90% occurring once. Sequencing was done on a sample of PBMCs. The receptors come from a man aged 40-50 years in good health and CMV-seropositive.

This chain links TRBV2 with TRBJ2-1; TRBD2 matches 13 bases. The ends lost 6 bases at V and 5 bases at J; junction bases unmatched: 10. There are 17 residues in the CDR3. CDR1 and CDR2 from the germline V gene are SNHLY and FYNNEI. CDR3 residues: CASRPWTSGRLNNEQFF. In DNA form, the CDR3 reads TGTGCCAGCAGGCCTTGGACTAGCGGGAGACTCAACAATGAGCAGTTCTTC.

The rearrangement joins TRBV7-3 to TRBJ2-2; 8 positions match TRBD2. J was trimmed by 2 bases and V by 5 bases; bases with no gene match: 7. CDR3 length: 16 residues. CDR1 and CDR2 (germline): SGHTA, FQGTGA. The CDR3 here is CASSPWIAGNTGELFF. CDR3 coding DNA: TGTGCCAGCAGCCCCTGGATAGCGGGAAACACCGGGGAGCTGTTTTTT. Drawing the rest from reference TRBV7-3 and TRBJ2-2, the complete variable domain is GAGVSQTPSNKVTEKGKYVELRCDPISGHTALYWYRQSLGQGPEFLIYFQGTGAADDSGLPNDRFFAVRPEGSVSTLKIQRTERGDSAVYLCASSPWIAGNTGELFFGEGSRLTVL.

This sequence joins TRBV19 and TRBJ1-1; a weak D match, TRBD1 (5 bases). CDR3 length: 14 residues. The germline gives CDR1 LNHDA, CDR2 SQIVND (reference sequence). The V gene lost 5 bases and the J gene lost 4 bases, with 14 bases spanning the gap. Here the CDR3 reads CASSFGTPATEAFF. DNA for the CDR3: TGTGCCAGTAGTTTTGGGACTCCAGCCACTGAAGCTTTCTTT.

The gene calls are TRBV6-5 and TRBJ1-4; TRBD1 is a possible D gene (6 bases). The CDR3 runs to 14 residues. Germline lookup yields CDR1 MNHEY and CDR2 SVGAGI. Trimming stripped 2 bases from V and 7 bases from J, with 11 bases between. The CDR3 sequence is CASSYKGVGEKLFF. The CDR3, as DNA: TGTGCCAGCAGTTACAAGGGGGTCGGTGAAAAACTGTTTTTT.

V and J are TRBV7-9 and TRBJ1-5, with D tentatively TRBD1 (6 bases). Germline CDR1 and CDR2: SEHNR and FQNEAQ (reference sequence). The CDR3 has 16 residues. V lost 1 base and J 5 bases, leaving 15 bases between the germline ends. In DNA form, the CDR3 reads TGTGCCAGCAGCTTAGTCGGCAGGGGAACGGATCAGCCCCAGCATTTT. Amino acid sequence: CASSLVGRGTDQPQHF.

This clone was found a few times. The CDR3 sequence: CASSQVRQGKEKLFF. CDR3 sequence (DNA): TGCGCCAGCAGCCAAGTTAGGCAGGGGAAAGAAAAACTGTTTTTT. V is TRBV4-1 and J is TRBJ1-4, with D possibly TRBD1 on 6 matching bases. Germline loops: CDR1 MGHRA, CDR2 YSYEKL. This CDR3 comprises 15 residues. V was pared by 1 base and J by 8 bases, with 14 bases between.